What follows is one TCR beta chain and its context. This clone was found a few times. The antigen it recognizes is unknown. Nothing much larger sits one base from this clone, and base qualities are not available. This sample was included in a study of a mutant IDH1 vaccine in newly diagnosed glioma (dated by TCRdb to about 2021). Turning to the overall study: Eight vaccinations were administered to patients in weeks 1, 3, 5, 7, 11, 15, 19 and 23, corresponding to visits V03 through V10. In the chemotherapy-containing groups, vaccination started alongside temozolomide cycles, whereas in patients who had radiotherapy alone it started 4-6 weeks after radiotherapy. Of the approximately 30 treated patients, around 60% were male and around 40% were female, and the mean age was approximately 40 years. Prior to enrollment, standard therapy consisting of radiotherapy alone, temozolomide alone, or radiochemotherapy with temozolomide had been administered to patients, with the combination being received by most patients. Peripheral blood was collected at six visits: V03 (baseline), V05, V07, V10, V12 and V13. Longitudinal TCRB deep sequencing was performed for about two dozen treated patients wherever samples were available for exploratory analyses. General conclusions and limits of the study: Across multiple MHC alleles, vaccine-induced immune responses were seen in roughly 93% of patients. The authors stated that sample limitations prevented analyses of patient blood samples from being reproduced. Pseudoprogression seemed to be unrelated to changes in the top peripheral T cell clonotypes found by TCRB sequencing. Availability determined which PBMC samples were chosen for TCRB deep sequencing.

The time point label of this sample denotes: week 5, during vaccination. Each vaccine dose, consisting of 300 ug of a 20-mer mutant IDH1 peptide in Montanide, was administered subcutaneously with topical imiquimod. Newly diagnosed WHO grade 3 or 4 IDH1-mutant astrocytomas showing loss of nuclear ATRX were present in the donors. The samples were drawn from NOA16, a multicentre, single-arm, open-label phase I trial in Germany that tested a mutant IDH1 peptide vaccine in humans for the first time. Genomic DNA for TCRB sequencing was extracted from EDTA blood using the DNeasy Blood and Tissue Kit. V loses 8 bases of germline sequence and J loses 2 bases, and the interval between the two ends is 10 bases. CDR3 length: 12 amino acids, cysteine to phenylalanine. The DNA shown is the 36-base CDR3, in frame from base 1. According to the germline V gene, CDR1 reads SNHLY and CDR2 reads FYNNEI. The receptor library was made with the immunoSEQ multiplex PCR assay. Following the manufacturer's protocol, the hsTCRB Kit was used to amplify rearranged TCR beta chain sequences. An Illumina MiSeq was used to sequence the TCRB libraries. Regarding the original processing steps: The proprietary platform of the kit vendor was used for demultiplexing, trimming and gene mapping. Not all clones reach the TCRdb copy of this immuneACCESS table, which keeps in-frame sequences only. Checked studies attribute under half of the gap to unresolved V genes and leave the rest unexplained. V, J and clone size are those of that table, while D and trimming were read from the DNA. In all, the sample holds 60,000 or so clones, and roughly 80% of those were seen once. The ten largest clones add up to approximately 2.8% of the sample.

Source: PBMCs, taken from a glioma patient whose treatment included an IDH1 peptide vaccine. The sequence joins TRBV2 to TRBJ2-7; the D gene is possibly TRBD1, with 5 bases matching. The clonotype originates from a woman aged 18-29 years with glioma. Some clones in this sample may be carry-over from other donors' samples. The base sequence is TGTGCCAGCCGGACATCTCCCTACGAGCAGTACTTC. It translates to CASRTSPYEQYF.